These 20 T cell receptor beta chains came from one sample sequenced in a study of shared clonotypes between healthy human individuals. Generated by immunoSEQ multiplex PCR, the TCRdb table keeps only in-frame clones and is missing some. The sample includes approximately 2,300,000 clones, under 95% of them seen just once. Sequencing was done on a sample of naive CD4+ T cells from PBMCs. The subset was: CD45RA+ positively selected. The receptors here all came from a man younger than 30 in good health. Some clones in this sample may be carry-over from other donors' samples.

This rearrangement joins TRBV15 to TRBJ2-3; tentative D call: TRBD1 (6 bases). CDR3 size: 14 residues. The ends were cut back, 7 bases at V and 1 base at J, with 12 bases in the middle. Germline V CDR1 and CDR2: LNHNV, YYDKDF (reference sequence). CDR3 sequence: CATTRDTRTDTQYF. The CDR3 DNA is TGTGCCACCACCCGGGACACTCGCACAGATACGCAGTATTTT. The full variable domain, in which reference TRBV15 and TRBJ2-3 provide the parts outside the CDR3, is DAMVIQNPRYQVTQFGKPVTLSCSQTLNHNVMYWYQQKSSQAPKLLFHYYDKDFNNEADTPDNFQSRRPNTSFCFLDIRSPGLGDTAMYLCATTRDTRTDTQYFGPGTRLTVL.

J is TRBJ1-4 and V is TRBV11-2; a weak D match, TRBD1 (5 bases). Trimming shortened V by 5 bases and J by 5 bases, and 12 bases separated the two germline ends. Germline V lookup: CDR1 SGHAT, CDR2 FQNNGV. CDR3 length equals 14 residues. The CDR3 spells CASSPGTRNEKLFF. Here the CDR3 DNA reads TGTGCCAGCAGCCCTGGGACTAGGAATGAAAAACTGTTTTTT.

This clone appeared once. The chain is built from TRBV28 and TRBJ1-2, with 7 bases identical to TRBD1. V lost 6 bases, J lost 8 bases, and 12 bases stayed unmatched. The germline V gene encodes CDR1 MDHEN and CDR2 SYDVKM. CDR3 length: 14 residues. The DNA for the CDR3 is TGTGCCAGCAGACAAGACAGGGAAGCGAGAGGCTACACCTTC. Translated, it gives CASRQDREARGYTF.

The rearrangement joins TRBV5-1 to TRBJ2-7; 10 bases match TRBD2. The CDR3 is 16 residues long. Losses at the gene ends were 0 bases for V and 3 bases for J; bases not matched to a gene: 6. Germline CDR1 SGHRS, CDR2 YFSETQ. Here the CDR3 DNA reads TGCGCCAGCAGCTTGGGTGTGGCTAGCGGGAGCTACGAGCAGTACTTC. Amino acid sequence: CASSLGVASGSYEQYF.

The V and J genes are TRBV4-2 and TRBJ2-3; D ambiguous. Trimming took 3 bases from V and 5 from J, leaving 12 bases between them. This CDR3 comprises 14 residues. CDR1 LGHNA and CDR2 YNFKEQ come from the germline V gene. CDR3 in amino acids: CASSQKPKLDTQYF. For the CDR3, the DNA is TGTGCCAGCAGCCAGAAGCCGAAATTAGATACGCAGTATTTT.

A remark on this clone: The sample has other DNA sequences that encode this CDR3 too. This chain links TRBV5-1 with TRBJ2-5; tentative D call: TRBD1 (6 bases). The CDR3 spans 14 residues. V was pared by 4 bases and J by 5 bases, with 15 bases between. CDR1 is SGHRS, CDR2 YFSETQ, per germline. Here the CDR3 reads CASSPGQGLETQYF. CDR3 DNA: TGCGCCAGCAGCCCTGGTCAGGGGTTGGAGACCCAGTACTTC.

The chain recombines TRBV6-1 with TRBJ1-1, with no clear D. Germline V gene sequence: CDR1 MNHNS, CDR2 SASEGT. CDR3 size: 14 residues. Trimming cost V 4 bases and J 0 bases, with 9 bases left between them. CDR3 amino acids: CASSVQSVNTEAFF. The CDR3 DNA reads TGTGCCAGCAGTGTTCAGTCAGTGAACACTGAAGCTTTCTTT.

The V call is TRBV18, the J call TRBJ2-1, with 10 bases identical to TRBD2. V lost 6 bases, J lost 1 base, and 6 bases stayed unmatched. Germline CDR1 reads KGHSH; CDR2 reads LQKENI. There are 16 residues in the CDR3. The CDR3: CASSTASGSSYNEQFF. The CDR3 DNA reads TGTGCCAGCTCGACGGCTAGCGGGAGTTCCTACAATGAGCAGTTCTTC. The full variable domain, with the rest looked up from reference TRBV18 and TRBJ2-1, is NAGVMQNPRHLVRRRGQEARLRCSPMKGHSHVYWYRQLPEEGLKFMVYLQKENIIDESGMPKERFSAEFPKEGPSILRIQQVVRGDSAAYFCASSTASGSSYNEQFFGPGTRLTVL.

This chain joins TRBV25-1 and TRBJ2-2; 10 nucleotides agree with TRBD2. Germline assignment: CDR1 MGHDK and CDR2 SYGVNS. The length of the CDR3 is 17 residues. J was trimmed by 4 bases and V by 7 bases; bases with no gene match: 12. The DNA for the CDR3 is TGTGCCAGCACCGGAGCGGGGGGGAGGGGAAGCACCGGGGAGCTGTTTTTT. Translating it yields CASTGAGGRGSTGELFF.

As for this clone: The identical CDR3 is also encoded by other nucleotide sequences in the sample. The chain carries TRBV28 and TRBJ2-5; 10 nucleotides agree with TRBD2. There are 14 residues in the CDR3. In germline, CDR1 is MDHEN, CDR2 SYDVKM. V trimming: 5 bases; J trimming: 5 bases; junction bases outside the gene matches: 5. For the CDR3, the DNA is TGTGCCAGCAGTAGACTAGCGGGCCAGGAGACCCAGTACTTC. Its translation is CASSRLAGQETQYF. The full variable domain, in which reference TRBV28 and TRBJ2-5 provide the parts outside the CDR3, is DVKVTQSSRYLVKRTGEKVFLECVQDMDHENMFWYRQDPGLGLRLIYFSYDVKMKEKGDIPEGYSVSREKKERFSLILESASTNQTSMYLCASSRLAGQETQYFGPGTRLLVL.

This chain joins TRBV28 and TRBJ2-1; D remains unclear. Trimming left V 9 bases short and J 9 bases short, with 12 bases between. The CDR3 totals 11 residues. The germline CDR1 and CDR2 sequences are MDHEN and SYDVKM. This chain's CDR3 is CASAAFGEQFF. The CDR3 DNA reads as TGTGCCAGTGCTGCCTTCGGTGAGCAGTTCTTC. Together with reference TRBV28 and TRBJ2-1, the CDR3 gives the full variable domain: DVKVTQSSRYLVKRTGEKVFLECVQDMDHENMFWYRQDPGLGLRLIYFSYDVKMKEKGDIPEGYSVSREKKERFSLILESASTNQTSMYLCASAAFGEQFFGPGTRLTVL.

This rearrangement joins TRBV19 to TRBJ1-4, with D maybe TRBD1 (6 bases). This CDR3 spans 15 amino acids. V gave up 5 bases and J gave up 6 bases, with 16 bases separating them. CDR1 and CDR2 from the germline V gene are LNHDA and SQIVND (reference sequence). The CDR3 DNA follows: TGTGCCAGTAGTGAGGTACAGGGACGAGATGAAAAACTGTTTTTT. Translating it yields CASSEVQGRDEKLFF.

The chain uses TRBV7-9 and TRBJ1-3; 10 bases match TRBD1. The trim removed 3 bases at V and 4 bases at J, leaving 3 bases unmatched. The V gene's germline CDR1 is SEHNR and CDR2 FQNEAQ (reference sequence). The length of the CDR3 is 15 residues. CDR3: CASSFGTGVGNTIYF. CDR3 nucleotides: TGTGCCAGCAGCTTCGGGACAGGGGTAGGAAACACCATATATTTT.

The count of this clone is one. The chain links TRBV18 to TRBJ2-7, with D perhaps TRBD1 (6 bases). V lost 1 base to trimming and J lost 4 bases, with 11 bases between them. This CDR3 comprises 14 residues. Germline V lookup: CDR1 KGHSH, CDR2 LQKENI. CDR3 region: CASSPLPTGYEQYF. CDR3 coding DNA: TGTGCCAGCTCACCACTCCCGACAGGTTACGAGCAGTACTTC.

This chain links TRBV10-3 with TRBJ1-1, with 7 bases lining up with TRBD1. The CDR3 has 16 residues. Trimming cost V 3 bases and J 1 base; bases outside gene matches: 8. Per the germline V gene, CDR1 is ENHRY and CDR2 is SYGVKD. The CDR3 DNA follows: TGTGCCATCAGTGAAGTAGGGGGCAAGAGGAACACTGAAGCTTTCTTT. It is translated as CAISEVGGKRNTEAFF.

The chain carries TRBV5-4 and TRBJ2-1; TRBD2 matches 10 bases. This CDR3 contains 16 residues. The V gene's germline CDR1 is SGHNT and CDR2 YYREEE (reference sequence). V gave up 0 bases and J gave up 4 bases; unmatched junction bases: 4. CDR3 DNA sequence: TGTGCCAGCAGCTTGGGGGGTAGCGGGAGGTACAATGAGCAGTTCTTC. It encodes CASSLGGSGRYNEQFF.

The rearrangement joins TRBV28 to TRBJ2-5; D gene unclear. Per the germline V gene, CDR1 is MDHEN and CDR2 is SYDVKM. The CDR3 consists of 16 residues. Trimming left V 6 bases short and J 1 base short, with 18 bases between. In DNA, the CDR3 is TGTGCCAGCAGCATAAGGCGTGGGAATATCCAAGAGACCCAGTACTTC. Translation gives CASSIRRGNIQETQYF.

V and J are TRBV5-1 and TRBJ1-3, with D perhaps matching TRBD1 (5 bases). Per the germline V gene, CDR1 is SGHRS and CDR2 is YFSETQ. Trimming pared 4 bases from V and 1 base from J, leaving 9 bases between. The length of the CDR3 is 14 residues. The CDR3 sequence: CASSKEGSGNTIYF. Written as DNA, the CDR3 is TGCGCCAGCAGCAAGGAGGGGTCTGGAAACACCATATATTTT.

The J gene is TRBJ1-2, the V gene TRBV19; no reliable D call. The CDR3 totals 16 residues. V was pared by 7 bases and J by 5 bases, with 23 bases between. CDR1 is LNHDA and CDR2 is SQIVND in the germline V gene (reference sequence). The CDR3, as DNA: TGTGCCAGTAATCCCAAACTCAGGTCTGTGGATTATGGCTACACCTTC. Translation: CASNPKLRSVDYGYTF.

This rearrangement joins TRBV28 to TRBJ1-5; D unclear. The germline V gene encodes CDR1 MDHEN and CDR2 SYDVKM. Trimming shortened V by 1 base and J by 1 base, and 5 bases separated the two germline ends. This CDR3 spans 14 amino acids. The CDR3 coding sequence is TGTGCCAGCAGTTTATCAGAAAGCAATCAGCCCCAGCATTTT. Translation: CASSLSESNQPQHF.